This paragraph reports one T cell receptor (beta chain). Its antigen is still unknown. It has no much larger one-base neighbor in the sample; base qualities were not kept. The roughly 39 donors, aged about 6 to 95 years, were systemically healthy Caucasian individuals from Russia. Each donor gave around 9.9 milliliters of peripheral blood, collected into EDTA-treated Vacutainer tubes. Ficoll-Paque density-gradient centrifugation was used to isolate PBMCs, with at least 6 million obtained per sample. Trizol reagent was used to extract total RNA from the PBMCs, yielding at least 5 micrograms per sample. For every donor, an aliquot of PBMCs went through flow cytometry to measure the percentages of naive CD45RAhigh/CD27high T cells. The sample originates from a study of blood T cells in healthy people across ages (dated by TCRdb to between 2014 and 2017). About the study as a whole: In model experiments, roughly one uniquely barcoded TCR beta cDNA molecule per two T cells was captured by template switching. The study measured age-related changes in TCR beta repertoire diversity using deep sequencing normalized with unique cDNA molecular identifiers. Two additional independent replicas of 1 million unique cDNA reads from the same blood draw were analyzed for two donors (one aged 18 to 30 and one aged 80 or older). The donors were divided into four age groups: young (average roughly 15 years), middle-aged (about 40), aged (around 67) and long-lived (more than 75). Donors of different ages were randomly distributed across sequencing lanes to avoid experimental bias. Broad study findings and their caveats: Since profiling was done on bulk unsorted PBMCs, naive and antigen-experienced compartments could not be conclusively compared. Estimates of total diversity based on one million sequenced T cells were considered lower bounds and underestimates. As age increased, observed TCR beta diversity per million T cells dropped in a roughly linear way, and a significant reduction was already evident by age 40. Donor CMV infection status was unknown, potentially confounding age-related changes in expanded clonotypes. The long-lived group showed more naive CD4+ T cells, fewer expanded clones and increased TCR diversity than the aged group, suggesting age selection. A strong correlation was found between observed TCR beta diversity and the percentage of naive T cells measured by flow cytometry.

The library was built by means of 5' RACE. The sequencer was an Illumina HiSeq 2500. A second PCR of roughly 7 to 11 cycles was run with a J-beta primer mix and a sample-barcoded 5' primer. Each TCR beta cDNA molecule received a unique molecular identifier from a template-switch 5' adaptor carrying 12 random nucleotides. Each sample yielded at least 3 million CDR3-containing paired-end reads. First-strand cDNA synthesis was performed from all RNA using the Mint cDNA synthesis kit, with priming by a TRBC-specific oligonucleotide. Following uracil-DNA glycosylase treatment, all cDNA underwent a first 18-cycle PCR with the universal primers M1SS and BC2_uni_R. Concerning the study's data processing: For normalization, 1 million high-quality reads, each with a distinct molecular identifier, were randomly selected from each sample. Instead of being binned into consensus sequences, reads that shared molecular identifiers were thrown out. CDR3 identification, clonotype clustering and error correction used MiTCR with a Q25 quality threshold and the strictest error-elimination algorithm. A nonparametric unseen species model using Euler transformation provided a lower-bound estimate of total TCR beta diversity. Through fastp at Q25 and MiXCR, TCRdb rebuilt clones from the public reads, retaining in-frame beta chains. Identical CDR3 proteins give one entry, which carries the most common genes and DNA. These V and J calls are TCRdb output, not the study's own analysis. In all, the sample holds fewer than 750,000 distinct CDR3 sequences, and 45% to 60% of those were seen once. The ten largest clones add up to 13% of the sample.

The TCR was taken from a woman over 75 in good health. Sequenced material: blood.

The CDR3 has the sequence CASSLGGRADGYTF. The DNA reads TGTGCCAGCAGCTTAGGAGGCAGGGCGGACGGCTACACCTTC. The rearrangement combines TRBV5-5 with TRBJ1-2; TRBD1 could be the D gene, as 5 bases match. The CDR3, from cysteine to phenylalanine, totals 14 residues. The kept DNA is CDR3 alone, 42 bases in frame from the first base. The junction shows trimming of 2 bases on V and 8 bases on J, plus 16 bases between the germline ends. CDR1 SGHKS and CDR2 YYEKEE are derived from the germline V gene (reference sequence). The reference TRBV5-5 and TRBJ1-2 proteins fill in what lies around the CDR3, so the full variable domain reads DAGVTQSPTHLIKTRGQQVTLRCSPISGHKSVSWYQQVLGQGPQFIFQYYEKEERGRGNFPDRFSARQFPNYSSELNVNALLLGDSALYLCASSLGGRADGYTFGSGTRLTVV.